The rows below give T cell receptor beta chains drawn from one sample of a study of regulatory T cells in long-lasting Graves disease. TCRdb fed the multiplex PCR reads into MiXCR, producing one record per CDR3 protein. Of hundreds of thousands of distinct CDR3 sequences listed, 16% are singletons. This sample was also put to use in a study of T cells in Graves' hyperthyroidism and ophthalmopathy.

The sequences come from peripheral blood mononuclear cells (PBMCs), collected at new diagnosis, from a patient treated with antithyroid drugs. These receptors were collected from a man aged 35-49 years with Graves disease. CDR3s include the opening cysteine and the closing phenylalanine or tryptophan. A D gene is named only where the DNA matches it firmly. Size values are once, few and many counts, or a class for expanded clones, and some rows have none.

V	length	size	J	D	DNA	CDR3
TRBV28	17	.	TRBJ1-3	.	TGTGCCAGCAGTTCAGAGGGGGAAATATTCTCTGGAAACACCATATATTTT	CASSSEGEIFSGNTIYF
TRBV7-3	14	.	TRBJ2-2	.	TGTGCCAGCAGCTTAGGGAGCTACACCGGGGAGCTGTTTTTT	CASSLGSYTGELFF
TRBV7-9	15	many	TRBJ2-7	.	TGTGCCAGCAGCTTTGACAGTGGCCTTCTCTACGAGCAGTACTTC	CASSFDSGLLYEQYF
TRBV7-3	16	many	TRBJ2-1	.	TGTGCCAGCAGCCCGCGCCCCAGGGGAATCTACAATGAGCAGTTCTTC	CASSPRPRGIYNEQFF
TRBV4-1	20	few	TRBJ2-1	TRBD1	TGCGCCAGCAGCACCCGAGGGAGACAGGGTCAATATGTCTCCTACAATGAGCAGTTCTTC	CASSTRGRQGQYVSYNEQFF
TRBV3-1	18	.	TRBJ2-1	.	TGTGCCAGCAGCCAGGCGGGTCACTGGCGGGGGCCCTACAATGAGCAGTTCTTC	CASSQAGHWRGPYNEQFF
TRBV6-2/TRBV6-3	18	many	TRBJ1-1	TRBD1	TGTGCCAGCAGTTTCCACCCGGGACAGCCGGGGTGGAACACTGAAGCTTTCTTT	CASSFHPGQPGWNTEAFF
TRBV28	11	.	TRBJ2-5	TRBD1	TGTGCCAGCAGTCAAAGACAGGGTCGTGACTTC	CASSQRQGRDF
TRBV4-1	14	once	TRBJ1-1	TRBD1	TGCGCCAGCAGCCACCCGGGACAGGGACTAAAAGCTTTCTTT	CASSHPGQGLKAFF
TRBV5-1	13	many	TRBJ1-1	TRBD1	TGCGCCAGCAGACAACAGGGGTACACTGAAGCTTTCTTT	CASRQQGYTEAFF
TRBV6-1	17	few	TRBJ1-5	TRBD1	TGTGCCAGCAGTGAAGCGCTAGGGACAGGGGTCTCTCAGCCCCAGCATTTT	CASSEALGTGVSQPQHF
TRBV6-1	16	many	TRBJ2-1	TRBD1	TGTGCCAGCAGTAGCCCCGGGACAGGGGGCAGGGATGAGCAGTTCTTC	CASSSPGTGGRDEQFF
TRBV20-1	17	.	TRBJ1-4	.	TGCAGTGCTAGAGATAAAGGCCACCGAATAGGTGGTGAAAAACTGTTTTTT	CSARDKGHRIGGEKLFF
TRBV12-3/TRBV12-4	16	many	TRBJ2-5	.	TGTGCCAGCAGTTTGAGTTTGACAGCTCCCATGGAGACCCAGTACTTC	CASSLSLTAPMETQYF
TRBV12-3/TRBV12-4	14	few	TRBJ1-2	.	TGTGCCAGCAGTTACTCGGACGACCTCTCCGGCTACACCTTC	CASSYSDDLSGYTF
TRBV20-1	13	few	TRBJ1-3	.	TGCAGTGCCGTAGACAGGACTGGAAACACCATATATTTT	CSAVDRTGNTIYF
TRBV4-2	16	.	TRBJ2-3	TRBD2	TGTGCCAGCAGCCAAGGACTAGCGGGGGGACCAGATACGCAGTATTTT	CASSQGLAGGPDTQYF
TRBV18	17	many	TRBJ1-1	TRBD1	TGTGCCAGCTCACCAAAGGGACAGAGGGTACTAGGCACTGAAGCTTTCTTT	CASSPKGQRVLGTEAFF
TRBV3-1	17	many	TRBJ2-2	.	TGTGCCAGCAGCCAATTATTGCGTGGTTCGAACACCGGGGAGCTGTTTTTT	CASSQLLRGSNTGELFF
TRBV3-1	14	many	TRBJ2-3	.	TGTGCCAGCAGCCAAGCTGGGACGGCACCTACGCAGTATTTT	CASSQAGTAPTQYF